A single sample is the source of the 5 T cell receptor beta chains below, sequenced in a study of cytotoxic CD8 clonotypes in ibrutinib-treated CLL. The repertoire was sequenced with immunoSEQ multiplex PCR; TCRdb's copy has only in-frame clones and lacks some. The table lists about 120,000 clones, approximately 58% of them singletons, with about 40% in the top ten. The sequenced sample was PBMCs, obtained after 24 months of ibrutinib treatment. The source is a human donor with chronic lymphocytic leukemia.

The chain employs TRBV6-5 and TRBJ2-2, with D possibly matching TRBD2 (5 bases). This CDR3 is 12 amino acids long. The V gene lost 6 bases and the J gene lost 15 bases, with 17 bases spanning the gap. Germline lookup yields CDR1 MNHEY and CDR2 SVGAGI. This CDR3 reads CASSPPGGRMFF. The CDR3 nucleotides read TGTGCCAGCAGCCCACCCGGAGGACGAATGTTTTTT.

This clone was seen only a few times. The CDR3 DNA follows: TGCGCCATCGGGGGGGACAGGGAACACAATCAGCCCCAGCATTTT. Translation: CAIGGDREHNQPQHF. The V call is TRBV23-1, the J call TRBJ1-5, with TRBD1 identical over 9 bases. TRBV23-1 is classed as an ORF, of uncertain function. This CDR3 contains 15 residues. The trim removed 10 bases at V and 3 bases at J, leaving 10 bases unmatched.

V and J are TRBV19 and TRBJ2-7; 12 bases match TRBD2. Germline V lookup: CDR1 LNHDA, CDR2 SQIVND (reference sequence). V lost 7 bases, J lost 3 bases, and 4 bases stayed unmatched. This CDR3 spans 14 amino acids. The CDR3, as DNA: TGTGCCAGTATGAGGACTAGCGGGGACTACGAGCAGTACTTC. Protein sequence: CASMRTSGDYEQYF.

The rearrangement uses TRBV19 and TRBJ2-7, with a tentative D call TRBD1 (6 bases). The CDR3 spans 12 residues. The V end lost 3 bases, the J end lost 7 bases, and 10 bases lay between the germline ends. CDR1 is LNHDA, CDR2 SQIVND, per germline (reference sequence). In nucleotides, the CDR3 is TGTGCCAGTAGTATTGTGGGGGCGGAGCAGTACTTC. This codes for CASSIVGAEQYF.

The chain has TRBV6-5 and TRBJ2-4; D may be TRBD1 (5 bases). This CDR3 is built from 13 residues. The germline gives CDR1 MNHEY, CDR2 SVGAGI. Trimming removed 6 bases from V and 3 bases from J, with 9 bases in between. The CDR3 region has the DNA TGTGCCAGCAGCCAGGGTTACAAAAACATTCAGTACTTC. Residues: CASSQGYKNIQYF.